The 23 T cell receptor beta chains below come from one sample, sequenced in a study of response to subunit inactivated influenza vaccine (dated by TCRdb to the late 2010s). The library was generated by RT-PCR. Sequencing took place on an Illumina HiSeq 2500. Using fastp at Q25 and MiXCR, TCRdb reprocessed the public reads and kept productive beta chains. Here each entry gathers all rows of one CDR3 protein and keeps the most common genes and DNA. Present in this sample are hundreds of thousands of distinct CDR3 sequences, about 15% of which were seen just once. The top ten hold about 7.4% of the sample. Sequencing used PBMCs from blood, obtained 14 days before vaccination. These receptors were collected from a man aged 45-60 years who received an inactivated influenza vaccine. Donor details come from another sample of the same person, matched by shared clones.

In this sample, this clonotype turned up many times. This rearrangement joins TRBV6-2 or TRBV6-3 to TRBJ2-3; D perhaps matches TRBD1 (6 bases). Germline V gene data show CDR1 as MNHEY and CDR2 as SVGEGT. V lost 2 bases and J 4 bases, leaving 10 bases between the germline ends. This CDR3 is 14 amino acids long. CDR3 DNA sequence: TGTGCCAGCAGTTACCGACAGGAGGCAGATACGCAGTATTTT. Translation gives CASSYRQEADTQYF.

The table lists this clonotype with a few counts. CDR3 residues: CASSLTSGVSTDTQYF. Here the CDR3 DNA reads TGTGCCAGCAGTTTAACCAGCGGGGTTAGCACAGATACGCAGTATTTT. This rearrangement joins TRBV27 to TRBJ2-3; 7 nucleotides agree with TRBD2. Germline assignment: CDR1 MNHEY and CDR2 SMNVEV (reference sequence). The CDR3 consists of 16 residues. J gave up 0 bases and V 2 bases, and 5 bases lay outside the gene matches.

This clonotype appeared many times. The chain joins TRBV3-1 to TRBJ2-2; weak D call: TRBD1 (5 bases). The CDR3 covers 17 residues. Germline V gives CDR1 LGHDT, CDR2 YNNKEL (reference sequence). With 0 bases removed from V and 1 base from J, the gap between germline ends came to 12 bases. This CDR3 reads CASSQDPWTLNTGELFF. CDR3 in DNA: TGTGCCAGCAGCCAAGATCCGTGGACATTGAACACCGGGGAGCTGTTTTTT. The entire variable domain, with the rest obtained from reference TRBV3-1 and TRBJ2-2, is as follows: DTAVSQTPKYLVTQMGNDKSIKCEQNLGHDTMYWYKQDSKKFLKIMFSYNNKELIINETVPNRFSPKSPDKAHLNLHINSLELGDSAVYFCASSQDPWTLNTGELFFGEGSRLTVL.

Concerning this clonotype: At one boundary the junction diverges from the germline segment, which might be a read error. The chain has TRBV20-1 and TRBJ1-5, with 7 bases fitting TRBD1. The length of the CDR3 is 14 residues. Germline CDR1 reads DFQATT; CDR2 reads SNEGSKA (reference sequence). In DNA, the CDR3 is TGCAGTGCCCCTTCTGGGACAGCCAATCAACCCCAGCATTTT. Residues: CSAPSGTANQPQHF.

This chain joins TRBV20-1 and TRBJ2-7; D is possibly TRBD2 (6 bases). This CDR3 has 14 amino acids. In germline, CDR1 is DFQATT, CDR2 SNEGSKA (reference sequence). V lost 3 bases and J lost 6, with 18 bases in between. The CDR3 DNA reads as TGCAGTGCTAGGGACTCCGGGAGCAGGAGCGAGCAGTACTTC. This sequence encodes CSARDSGSRSEQYF.

The chain links TRBV14 to TRBJ1-1; D might be TRBD1 (5 bases). The CDR3 contains 12 residues. CDR1 SGHDN and CDR2 FVKESK come from the germline V gene. Trimming pared 2 bases from V and 10 bases from J, leaving 11 bases between. The CDR3 DNA follows: TGTGCCAGCAGCCAATCGGGGGTTGTAGCTTTCTTT. Its protein product is CASSQSGVVAFF.

The chain uses TRBV4-3 and TRBJ2-1; D is unclear. Germline V CDR1 and CDR2: LGHNA, YSLEER. This CDR3 is built from 13 residues. V was trimmed by 3 bases and J by 6 bases, leaving 9 bases between them. This CDR3 reads CASSHAGRNEQFF. The CDR3 DNA reads as TGCGCCAGCAGCCACGCAGGACGCAATGAGCAGTTCTTC.

The CDR3 DNA sequence: TGTGCCAGCAGTCAGACCCGGAGCTCCTACAATGAGCAGTTCTTC. Translation gives CASSQTRSSYNEQFF. The J gene is TRBJ2-1, the V gene TRBV6-1; D is unresolved. With 5 bases removed from V and 0 bases from J, the gap between germline ends came to 11 bases. Germline CDR1 MNHNS, CDR2 SASEGT. The CDR3 is 15 amino acids.

This clonotype was detected only a few times. The chain recombines TRBV12-3 or TRBV12-4 with TRBJ2-5, with TRBD2 matching 7 bases. The V gene end was trimmed by 7 bases and the J gene end by 5 bases; junction bases not matched to a gene: 13. The CDR3 has 15 residues. As DNA, the CDR3 is TGTGCCAGCACCGATGGCGGGGGTGCCTGGGAGACCCAGTACTTC. Its translation: CASTDGGGAWETQYF.

This chain links TRBV9 with TRBJ2-2, with 7 nucleotides matching TRBD2. CDR1 is SGDLS, CDR2 YYNGEE, per germline. The CDR3 covers 16 residues. With 0 bases clipped from V and 4 bases from J, the junction kept 6 bases outside the gene matches. CDR3 in DNA: TGTGCCAGCAGCGTAGGTGGCGGGGGAATCACCGGGGAGCTGTTTTTT. This gives the protein CASSVGGGGITGELFF.

V usage is TRBV2 and J usage is TRBJ2-3, with 8 bases matching TRBD2. J gave up 4 bases and V 5 bases, and 11 bases lay outside the gene matches. This CDR3 contains 16 residues. Germline CDR1 and CDR2: SNHLY and FYNNEI. CDR3 nucleotides: TGTGCCAGCAGTAAGACCGGGACTAGTGGTTCAGATACGCAGTATTTT. It codes for CASSKTGTSGSDTQYF.

This sequence joins TRBV20-1 and TRBJ2-7; TRBD1 agrees at 8 bases. Germline values: CDR1 DFQATT, CDR2 SNEGSKA (reference sequence). The CDR3 is 12 amino acids. With V trimmed by 6 bases and J by 1 base, 2 bases remained unmatched. CDR3 in DNA: TGCAGTGCAAGGACAGGGTCCTACGAGCAGTACTTC. As protein: CSARTGSYEQYF.

A few counts support this clonotype. This rearrangement joins TRBV5-1 to TRBJ2-1, with 13 bases aligning to TRBD2. Germline V gives CDR1 SGHRS, CDR2 YFSETQ. This CDR3 contains 16 residues. The ends lost 5 bases at V and 8 bases at J; junction bases unmatched: 10. Written as DNA, the CDR3 is TGCGCCAGCAGTTTTACCGGGACTAGCGGGACGTATGAGCAGTTCTTC. The encoded protein is CASSFTGTSGTYEQFF.

In this sample, this clonotype turned up many times. V and J are TRBV5-4 and TRBJ1-3; D perhaps matches TRBD1 (5 bases). Germline lookup yields CDR1 SGHNT and CDR2 YYREEE (reference sequence). The CDR3 sequence is 13 residues long. V lost 1 base and J lost 3, with 5 bases in between. DNA of the CDR3: TGTGCCAGCAGCTTGACAGGTGGAAACACCATATATTTT. Encoded protein: CASSLTGGNTIYF. Full variable domain (missing parts from reference TRBV5-4 and TRBJ1-3): ETGVTQSPTHLIKTRGQQVTLRCSSQSGHNTVSWYQQALGQGPQFIFQYYREEENGRGNFPPRFSGLQFPNYSSELNVNALELDDSALYLCASSLTGGNTIYFGEGSWLTVV.

The chain carries TRBV6-5 and TRBJ2-2; TRBD2 matches 9 bases. The CDR3 consists of 18 residues. Germline V gene data show CDR1 as MNHEY and CDR2 as SVGAGI. With V trimmed by 0 bases and J by 0 bases, 5 bases remained unmatched. CDR3 in amino acids: CASSYSLQRGANTGELFF. The CDR3 bases are TGTGCCAGCAGTTACTCGTTACAGCGGGGGGCGAACACCGGGGAGCTGTTTTTT.

The sample holds a few counts of this clonotype. The chain recombines TRBV5-5 with TRBJ2-1; the match to TRBD2 covers 7 bases. In germline, CDR1 is SGHKS, CDR2 YYEKEE (reference sequence). The CDR3 runs 14 residues. Germline trimming cut 2 bases from V and 8 bases from J; bases unmatched to any gene: 7. This CDR3 reads CASSFSGGMDEQFF. The CDR3 region has the DNA TGTGCCAGCAGCTTTTCGGGAGGTATGGATGAGCAGTTCTTC. Together with reference TRBV5-5 and TRBJ2-1, the CDR3 gives the full variable domain: DAGVTQSPTHLIKTRGQQVTLRCSPISGHKSVSWYQQVLGQGPQFIFQYYEKEERGRGNFPDRFSARQFPNYSSELNVNALLLGDSALYLCASSFSGGMDEQFFGPGTRLTVL.

This rearrangement joins TRBV19 to TRBJ2-2, with D possibly TRBD1 on 5 matching bases. Trimming removed 6 bases from V and 2 bases from J, with 16 bases in between. Germline-derived CDR1 and CDR2 are LNHDA and SQIVND (reference sequence). This CDR3 has 16 amino acids. The CDR3 coding sequence is TGTGCCAGTAGACCCGCGTGGGGCGCAAACACCGGGGAGCTGTTTTTT. Its protein product is CASRPAWGANTGELFF.

This clonotype was found a few times. The chain recombines TRBV5-1 with TRBJ2-3, with D possibly TRBD2 on 6 matching bases. Germline V gives CDR1 SGHRS, CDR2 YFSETQ. The CDR3 covers 14 residues. V gave up 4 bases and J gave up 2 bases, with 11 bases separating them. This CDR3 reads CASSPSENTDTQYF. CDR3 coding DNA: TGCGCCAGCAGCCCTAGCGAAAACACAGATACGCAGTATTTT. The full variable domain, completed using reference TRBV5-1 and TRBJ2-3, is KAGVTQTPRYLIKTRGQQVTLSCSPISGHRSVSWYQQTPGQGLQFLFEYFSETQRNKGNFPGRFSGRQFSNSRSEMNVSTLELGDSALYLCASSPSENTDTQYFGPGTRLTVL.

Ten or more counts support this clonotype. The V and J genes are TRBV9 and TRBJ1-1, with unresolved D. Germline-derived CDR1 and CDR2 are SGDLS and YYNGEE. V was pared by 0 bases and J by 8 bases, with 8 bases between. The CDR3 loop spans 12 amino acids. The CDR3 coding sequence is TGTGCCAGCAGCGTAGCCGGCAGAGAAGCTTTCTTT. Translation: CASSVAGREAFF.

J is TRBJ1-5 and V is TRBV11-2; no clear D. The CDR3 is 10 amino acids. Looked up from germline, CDR1 is SGHAT and CDR2 is FQNNGV. Trimming took 5 bases from V and 12 from J, leaving 8 bases between them. The CDR3 nucleotides are TGTGCCAGCAGCATACAACACCAGCATTTT. Protein product: CASSIQHQHF.

This clonotype was seen only a few times. V usage is TRBV4-3 and J usage is TRBJ2-5; D unclear. Per germline, CDR1 LGHNA and CDR2 YSLEER. Between the trimmed V and J ends, which lost 0 bases and 5 bases, there was a span of 13 bases. This CDR3 contains 15 residues. The CDR3 coding sequence is TGCGCCAGCAGCCAAGATATAGGAGTTTGGGAGACCCAGTACTTC. This codes for CASSQDIGVWETQYF.

This chain connects TRBV20-1 to TRBJ2-1; D may be TRBD2 (5 bases). CDR1 and CDR2 from the germline V gene are DFQATT and SNEGSKA (reference sequence). The CDR3 sequence is 13 residues long. Deletions cut 0 bases from V and 9 bases from J, with 12 bases between. The CDR3 is CSARELGDREQFF. The CDR3 region has the DNA TGCAGTGCTAGAGAACTAGGAGATCGTGAGCAGTTCTTC.

The V call is TRBV6-2 or TRBV6-3, the J call TRBJ2-7; possibly TRBD1 or TRBD2 for D (6 bases each). The V end was cut by 4 bases, the J end by 0 bases, with 16 bases between. The V gene's germline CDR1 is MNHEY and CDR2 SVGEGT. CDR3 length: 16 residues. In nucleotides, the CDR3 is TGTGCCAGCAGTTCAAACAGGGCGCGGGACTCCTACGAGCAGTACTTC. Translated: CASSSNRARDSYEQYF.